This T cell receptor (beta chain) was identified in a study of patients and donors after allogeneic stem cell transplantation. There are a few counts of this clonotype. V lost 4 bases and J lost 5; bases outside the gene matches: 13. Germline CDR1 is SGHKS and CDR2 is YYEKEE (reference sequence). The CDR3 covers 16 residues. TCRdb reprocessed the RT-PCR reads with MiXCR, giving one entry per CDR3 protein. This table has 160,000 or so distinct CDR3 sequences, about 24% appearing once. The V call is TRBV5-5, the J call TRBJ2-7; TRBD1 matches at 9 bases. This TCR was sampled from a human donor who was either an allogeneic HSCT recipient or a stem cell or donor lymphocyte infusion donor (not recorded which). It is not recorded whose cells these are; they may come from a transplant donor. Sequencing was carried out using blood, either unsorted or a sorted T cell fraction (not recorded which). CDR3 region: CASSILPGQGNHEQYF. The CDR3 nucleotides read TGTGCCAGCAGCATCCTTCCGGGACAGGGCAACCACGAGCAGTACTTC.